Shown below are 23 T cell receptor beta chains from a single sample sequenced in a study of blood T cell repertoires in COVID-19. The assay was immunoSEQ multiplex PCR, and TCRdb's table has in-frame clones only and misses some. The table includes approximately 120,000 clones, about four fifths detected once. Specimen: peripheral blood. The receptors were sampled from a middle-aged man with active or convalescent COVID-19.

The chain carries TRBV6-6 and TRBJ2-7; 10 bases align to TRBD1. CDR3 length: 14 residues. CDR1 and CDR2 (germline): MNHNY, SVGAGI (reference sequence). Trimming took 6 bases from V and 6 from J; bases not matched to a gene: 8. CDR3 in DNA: TGTGCCAGCAGAACCGGGACAGGGGCGTCCGAGCAGTACTTC. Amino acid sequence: CASRTGTGASEQYF.

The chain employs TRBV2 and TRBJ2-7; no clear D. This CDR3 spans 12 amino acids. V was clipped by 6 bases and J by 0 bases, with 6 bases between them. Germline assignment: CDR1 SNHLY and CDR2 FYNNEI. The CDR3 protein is CASRPSSYEQYF. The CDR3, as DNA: TGTGCCAGCAGGCCGAGCTCCTACGAGCAGTACTTC.

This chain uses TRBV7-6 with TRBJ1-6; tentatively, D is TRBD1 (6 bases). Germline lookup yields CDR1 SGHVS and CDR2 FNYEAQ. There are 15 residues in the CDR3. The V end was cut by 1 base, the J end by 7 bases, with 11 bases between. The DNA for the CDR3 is TGTGCCAGCAGCTTAGTGGGGCAGGGGAATTCACCCCTCCACTTT. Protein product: CASSLVGQGNSPLHF.

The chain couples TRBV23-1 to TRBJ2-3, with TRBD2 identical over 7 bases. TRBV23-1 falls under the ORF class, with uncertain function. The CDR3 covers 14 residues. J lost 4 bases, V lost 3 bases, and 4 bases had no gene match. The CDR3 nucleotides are TGCGCCAGCAGTCAGTGGGGGAGGGCAGATACGCAGTATTTT. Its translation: CASSQWGRADTQYF.

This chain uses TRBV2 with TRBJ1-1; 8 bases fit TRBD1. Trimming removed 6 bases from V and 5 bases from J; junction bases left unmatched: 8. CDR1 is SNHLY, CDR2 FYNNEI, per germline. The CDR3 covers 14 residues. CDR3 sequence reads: CASRVGQGWTEAFF. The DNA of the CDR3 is TGTGCCAGCAGGGTTGGACAGGGCTGGACTGAAGCTTTCTTT. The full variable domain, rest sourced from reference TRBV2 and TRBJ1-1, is EPEVTQTPSHQVTQMGQEVILRCVPISNHLYFYWYRQILGQKVEFLVSFYNNEISEKSEIFDDQFSVERPDGSNFTLKIRSTKLEDSAMYFCASRVGQGWTEAFFGQGTRLTVV.

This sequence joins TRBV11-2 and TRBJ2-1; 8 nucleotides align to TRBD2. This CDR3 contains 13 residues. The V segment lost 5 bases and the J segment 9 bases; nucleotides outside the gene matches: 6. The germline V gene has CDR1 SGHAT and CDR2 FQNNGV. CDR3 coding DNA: TGTGCCAGCAGCCCAGCGGGAGTGGTTGAGCAGTTCTTC. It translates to CASSPAGVVEQFF.

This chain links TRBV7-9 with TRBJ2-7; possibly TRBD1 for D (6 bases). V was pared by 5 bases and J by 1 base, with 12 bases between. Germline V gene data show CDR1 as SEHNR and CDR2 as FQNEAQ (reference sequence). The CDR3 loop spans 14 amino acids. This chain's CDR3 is CASSDQGNSYEQYF. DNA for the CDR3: TGTGCCAGCAGCGATCAGGGGAATTCCTACGAGCAGTACTTC. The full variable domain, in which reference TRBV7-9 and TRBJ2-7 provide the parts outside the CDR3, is DTGVSQNPRHKITKRGQNVTFRCDPISEHNRLYWYRQTLGQGPEFLTYFQNEAQLEKSRLLSDRFSAERPKGSFSTLEIQRTEQGDSAMYLCASSDQGNSYEQYFGPGTRLTVT.

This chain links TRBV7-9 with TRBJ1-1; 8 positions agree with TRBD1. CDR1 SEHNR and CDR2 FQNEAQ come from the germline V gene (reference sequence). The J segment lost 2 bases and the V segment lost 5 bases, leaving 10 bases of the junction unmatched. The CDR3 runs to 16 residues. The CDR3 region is CASSPSGQGGNTEAFF. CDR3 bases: TGTGCCAGCAGCCCGTCTGGACAGGGAGGAAACACTGAAGCTTTCTTT.

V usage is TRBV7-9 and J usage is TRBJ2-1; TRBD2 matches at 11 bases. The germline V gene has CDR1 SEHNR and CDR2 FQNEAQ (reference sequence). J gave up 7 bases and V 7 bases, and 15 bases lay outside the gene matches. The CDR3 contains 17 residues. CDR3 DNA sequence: TGTGCCAGCAACAGGGTGACCACTAGCGGGAGTAAGAATGAGCAGTTCTTC. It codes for CASNRVTTSGSKNEQFF. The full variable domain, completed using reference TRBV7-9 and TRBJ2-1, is DTGVSQNPRHKITKRGQNVTFRCDPISEHNRLYWYRQTLGQGPEFLTYFQNEAQLEKSRLLSDRFSAERPKGSFSTLEIQRTEQGDSAMYLCASNRVTTSGSKNEQFFGPGTRLTVL.

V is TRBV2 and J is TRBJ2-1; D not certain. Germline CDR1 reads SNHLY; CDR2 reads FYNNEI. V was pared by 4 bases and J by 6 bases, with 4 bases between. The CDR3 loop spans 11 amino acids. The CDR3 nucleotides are TGTGCCAGCAGTGTCGTCAATGAGCAGTTCTTC. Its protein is CASSVVNEQFF.

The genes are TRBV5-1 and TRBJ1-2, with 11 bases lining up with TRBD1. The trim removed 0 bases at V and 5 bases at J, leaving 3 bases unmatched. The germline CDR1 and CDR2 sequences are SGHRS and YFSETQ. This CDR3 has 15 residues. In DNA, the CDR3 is TGCGCCAGCAGCTTGGGGACAGGGGGCGCATATGGCTACACCTTC. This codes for CASSLGTGGAYGYTF.

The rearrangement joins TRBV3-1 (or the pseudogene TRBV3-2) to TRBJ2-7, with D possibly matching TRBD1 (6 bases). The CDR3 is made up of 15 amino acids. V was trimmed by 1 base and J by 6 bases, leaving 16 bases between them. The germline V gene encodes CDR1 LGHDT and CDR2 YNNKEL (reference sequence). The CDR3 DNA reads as TGTGCCAGCAGCCAAGGGGGGCGAACTATGGGCGAGCAGTACTTC. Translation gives CASSQGGRTMGEQYF.

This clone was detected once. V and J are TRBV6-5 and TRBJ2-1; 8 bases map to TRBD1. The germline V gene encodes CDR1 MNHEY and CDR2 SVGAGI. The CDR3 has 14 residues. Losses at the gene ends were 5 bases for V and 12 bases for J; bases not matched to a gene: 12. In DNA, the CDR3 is TGTGCCAGCAGTACGACAGGGGCATCAATCGGGCAGTTCTTC. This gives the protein CASSTTGASIGQFF.

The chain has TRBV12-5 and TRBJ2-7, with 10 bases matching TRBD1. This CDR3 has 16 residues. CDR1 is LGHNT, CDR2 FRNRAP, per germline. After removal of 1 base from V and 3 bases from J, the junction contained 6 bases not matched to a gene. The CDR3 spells CASGLDGTGVLYEQYF. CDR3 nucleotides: TGTGCTAGTGGTTTGGATGGGACAGGGGTCCTCTACGAGCAGTACTTC.

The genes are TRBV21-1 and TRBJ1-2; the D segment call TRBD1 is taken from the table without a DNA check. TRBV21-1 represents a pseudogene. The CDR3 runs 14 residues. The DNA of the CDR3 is TGTGCCAGCACCTCGGACAGGGGCCGCTATGGCTACACCTTC. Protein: CASTSDRGRYGYTF.

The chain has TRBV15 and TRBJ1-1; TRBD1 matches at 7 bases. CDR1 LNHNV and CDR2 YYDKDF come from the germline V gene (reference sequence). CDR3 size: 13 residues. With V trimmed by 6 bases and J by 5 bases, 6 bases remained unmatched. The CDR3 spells CATRKQGWTEAFF. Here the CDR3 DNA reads TGTGCCACCAGGAAACAGGGGTGGACTGAAGCTTTCTTT.

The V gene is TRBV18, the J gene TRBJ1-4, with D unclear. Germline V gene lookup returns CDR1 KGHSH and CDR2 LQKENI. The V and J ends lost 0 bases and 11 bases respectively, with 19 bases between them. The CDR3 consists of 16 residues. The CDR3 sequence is CASSPPTLTPRVKLFF. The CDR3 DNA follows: TGTGCCAGCTCACCACCTACCTTGACACCGAGGGTCAAACTGTTTTTT. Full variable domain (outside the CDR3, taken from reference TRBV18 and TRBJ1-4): NAGVMQNPRHLVRRRGQEARLRCSPMKGHSHVYWYRQLPEEGLKFMVYLQKENIIDESGMPKERFSAEFPKEGPSILRIQQVVRGDSAAYFCASSPPTLTPRVKLFFGSGTQLSVL.

The CDR3 DNA follows: TGTGCCAGTAGCAGTGGACAGGGGAGTCCCCACTCTGGGGCCAACGTCCTGACTTTC. This encodes CASSSGQGSPHSGANVLTF. The rearrangement uses TRBV19 and TRBJ2-6; 9 positions match TRBD1. With V trimmed by 6 bases and J by 0 bases, 12 bases remained unmatched. The CDR3 is 19 residues long. The germline gives CDR1 LNHDA, CDR2 SQIVND (reference sequence).

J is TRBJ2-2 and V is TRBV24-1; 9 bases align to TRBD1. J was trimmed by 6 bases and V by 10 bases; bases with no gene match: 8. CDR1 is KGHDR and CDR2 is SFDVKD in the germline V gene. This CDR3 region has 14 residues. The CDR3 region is CATRGQGDAGELFF. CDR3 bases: TGTGCCACGCGGGGACAGGGAGATGCCGGGGAGCTGTTTTTT.

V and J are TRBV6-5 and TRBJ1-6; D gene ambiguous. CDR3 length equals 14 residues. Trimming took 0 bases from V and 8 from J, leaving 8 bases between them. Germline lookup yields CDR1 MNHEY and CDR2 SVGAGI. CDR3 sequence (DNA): TGTGCCAGCAGTTACTCGGCGGCCTATTCACCCCTCCACTTT. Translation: CASSYSAAYSPLHF.

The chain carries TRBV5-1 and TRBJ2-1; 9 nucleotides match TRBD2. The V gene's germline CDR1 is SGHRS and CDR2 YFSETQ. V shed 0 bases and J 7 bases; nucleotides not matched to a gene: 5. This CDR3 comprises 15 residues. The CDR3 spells CASSLGAGGPNEQFF. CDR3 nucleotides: TGCGCCAGCAGCTTGGGCGCGGGAGGGCCTAATGAGCAGTTCTTC.

CDR3 sequence (DNA): TGCAGTGCGCCCCGGGACACTGAAGCTTTCTTT. Residues: CSAPRDTEAFF. The chain recombines TRBV20-1 with TRBJ1-1; D ambiguous. The CDR3 covers 11 residues. Trimming cost V 6 bases and J 3 bases, with 8 bases left between them. Germline V lookup: CDR1 DFQATT, CDR2 SNEGSKA (reference sequence).

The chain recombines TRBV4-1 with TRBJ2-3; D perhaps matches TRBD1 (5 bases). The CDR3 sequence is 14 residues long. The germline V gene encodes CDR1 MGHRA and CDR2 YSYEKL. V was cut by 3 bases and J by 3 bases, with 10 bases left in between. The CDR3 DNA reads TGCGCCAGCAGCCAGGGGCGGATTACAGATACGCAGTATTTT. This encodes CASSQGRITDTQYF.